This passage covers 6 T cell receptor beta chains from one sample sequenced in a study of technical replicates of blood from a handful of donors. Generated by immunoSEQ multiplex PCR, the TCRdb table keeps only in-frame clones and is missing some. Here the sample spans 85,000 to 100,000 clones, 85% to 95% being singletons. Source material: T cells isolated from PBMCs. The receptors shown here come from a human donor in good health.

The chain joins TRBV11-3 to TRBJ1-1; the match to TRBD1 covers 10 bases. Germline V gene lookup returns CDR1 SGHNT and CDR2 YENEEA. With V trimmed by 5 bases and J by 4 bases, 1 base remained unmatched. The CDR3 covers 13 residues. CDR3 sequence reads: CASSRTGGTEAFF. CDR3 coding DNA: TGTGCCAGCAGCCGGACAGGGGGCACTGAAGCTTTCTTT.

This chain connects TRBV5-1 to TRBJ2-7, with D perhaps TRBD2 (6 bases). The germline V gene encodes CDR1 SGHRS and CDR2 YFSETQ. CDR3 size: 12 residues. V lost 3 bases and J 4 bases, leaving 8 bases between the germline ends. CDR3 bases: TGCGCCAGCAGCTCGGGACTTTACGAGCAGTACTTC. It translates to CASSSGLYEQYF.

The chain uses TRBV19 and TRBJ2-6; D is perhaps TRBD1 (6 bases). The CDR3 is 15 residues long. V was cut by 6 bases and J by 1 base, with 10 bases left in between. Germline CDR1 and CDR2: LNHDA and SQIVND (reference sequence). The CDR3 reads CASSPGQSGANVLTF. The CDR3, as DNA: TGTGCCAGTAGCCCCGGACAGTCTGGGGCCAACGTCCTGACTTTC. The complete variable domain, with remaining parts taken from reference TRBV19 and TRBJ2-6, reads DGGITQSPKYLFRKEGQNVTLSCEQNLNHDAMYWYRQDPGQGLRLIYYSQIVNDFQKGDIAEGYSVSREKKESFPLTVTSAQKNPTAFYLCASSPGQSGANVLTFGAGSRLTVL.

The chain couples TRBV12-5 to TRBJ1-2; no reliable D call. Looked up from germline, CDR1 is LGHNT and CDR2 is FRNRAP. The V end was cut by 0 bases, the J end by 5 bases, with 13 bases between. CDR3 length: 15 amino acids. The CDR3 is CASGLVRGLLYGYTF. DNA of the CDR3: TGTGCTAGTGGTTTGGTCCGAGGACTGCTGTATGGCTACACCTTC.

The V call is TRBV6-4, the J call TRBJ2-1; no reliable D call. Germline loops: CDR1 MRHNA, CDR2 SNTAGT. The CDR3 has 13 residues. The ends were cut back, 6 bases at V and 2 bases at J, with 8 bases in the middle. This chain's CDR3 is CASSLGPYNEQFF. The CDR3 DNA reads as TGTGCCAGCAGCTTGGGCCCCTACAATGAGCAGTTCTTC.

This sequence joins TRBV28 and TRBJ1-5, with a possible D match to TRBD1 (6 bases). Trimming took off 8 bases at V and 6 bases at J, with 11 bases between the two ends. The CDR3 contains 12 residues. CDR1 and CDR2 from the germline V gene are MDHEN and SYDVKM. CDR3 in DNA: TGTGCCAGCCTGACAGGAGTTCAGCCCCAGCATTTT. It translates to CASLTGVQPQHF.